The rows below give T cell receptor beta chains drawn from one sample of a study of blood T cell repertoires in COVID-19. Sequenced by immunoSEQ multiplex PCR; TCRdb stores in-frame clones only, minus some. The profile shows approximately 140,000 clones, more than 75% of them singletons. The sample taken for sequencing was peripheral blood. These receptors were collected from a man aged 65-85 years with acute or convalescent COVID-19. Both conserved end residues are part of each CDR3. D genes are given only for firm matches. The listing skips clone size in some rows; elsewhere it reads once, few, many or a size class.

>TRBV15|-|TRBJ1-2|-
CATSREGARANYGYTF
TGTGCCACCAGCAGAGAAGGGGCCAGAGCTAACTATGGCTACACCTTC
>TRBV5-1|TRBD2|TRBJ2-1|-
CASSSIPGLGEDNEQFF
TGCGCCAGCAGCTCAATTCCAGGACTAGGGGAGGACAATGAGCAGTTCTTC
>TRBV27|-|TRBJ1-5|-
CASATGKTNQPQHF
TGTGCCAGCGCTACAGGGAAGACAAATCAGCCCCAGCATTTT
>TRBV2|TRBD1|TRBJ1-5|-
CASSSRQGQTGNQPQHF
TGTGCCAGCAGTTCCAGACAGGGCCAAACGGGCAATCAGCCCCAGCATTTT
>TRBV9|-|TRBJ2-7|-
CASSVGMGAIGYEQYF
TGTGCCAGCAGCGTAGGGATGGGGGCTATAGGCTACGAGCAGTACTTC
>TRBV2|TRBD1|TRBJ1-1|once
CASTQDRGASTEAFF
TGTGCCAGCACTCAGGACAGGGGGGCCAGCACTGAAGCTTTCTTT
>TRBV7-2|-|TRBJ1-3|-
CASSLNPAVSTGNTIYF
TGTGCCAGCAGCTTAAATCCGGCGGTTTCAACTGGAAACACCATATATTTT
>TRBV5-6|TRBD1|TRBJ2-7|-
CASSPGQGMNYEQYF
TGTGCCAGCAGCCCGGGACAGGGGATGAACTACGAGCAGTACTTC
>TRBV19|TRBD2|TRBJ2-3|-
CASSIETSGSGTDTQYF
TGTGCCAGTAGTATAGAGACTAGCGGGAGTGGGACAGATACGCAGTATTTT
>TRBV7-6|-|TRBJ2-2|-
CASSFSVTGSYTGELFF
TGTGCCAGCAGCTTTAGTGTAACAGGGTCATACACCGGGGAGCTGTTTTTT
>TRBV29-1|TRBD1|TRBJ1-2|-
CSVGTGANYGYTF
TGCAGCGTTGGGACAGGAGCTAACTATGGCTACACCTTC
>TRBV27|TRBD1|TRBJ2-7|-
CASSALPGTGGNQYF
TGTGCCAGCAGCGCCCTCCCCGGGACAGGGGGTAATCAGTACTTC
>TRBV11-3|-|TRBJ2-1|-
CASSLGGLGVVF
TGTGCCAGCAGCTTAGGGGGACTGGGGGTGGTCTTC
>TRBV5-1|-|TRBJ1-6|-
CASSLVGGISSYNSPLHF
TGCGCCAGCAGCTTGGTTGGAGGGATTAGCTCCTATAATTCACCCCTCCACTTT
>TRBV2|TRBD2|TRBJ2-1|-
CASSEVGGDYNEQFF
TGTGCCAGCAGTGAAGTGGGGGGGGATTACAATGAGCAGTTCTTC